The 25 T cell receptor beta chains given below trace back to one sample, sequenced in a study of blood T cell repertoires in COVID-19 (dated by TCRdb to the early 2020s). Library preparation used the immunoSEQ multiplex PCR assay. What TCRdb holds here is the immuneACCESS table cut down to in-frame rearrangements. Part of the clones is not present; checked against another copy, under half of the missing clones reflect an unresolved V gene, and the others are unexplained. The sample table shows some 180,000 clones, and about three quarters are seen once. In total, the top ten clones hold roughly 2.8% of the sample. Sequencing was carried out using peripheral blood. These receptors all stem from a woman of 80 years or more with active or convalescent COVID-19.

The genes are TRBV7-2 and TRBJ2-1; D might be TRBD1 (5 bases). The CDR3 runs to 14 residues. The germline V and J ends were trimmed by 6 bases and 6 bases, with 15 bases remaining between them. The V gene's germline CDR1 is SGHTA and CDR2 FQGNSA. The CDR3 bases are TGTGCCAGCAGGCTAGGTCAGGGCATCAATGAGCAGTTCTTC. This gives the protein CASRLGQGINEQFF.

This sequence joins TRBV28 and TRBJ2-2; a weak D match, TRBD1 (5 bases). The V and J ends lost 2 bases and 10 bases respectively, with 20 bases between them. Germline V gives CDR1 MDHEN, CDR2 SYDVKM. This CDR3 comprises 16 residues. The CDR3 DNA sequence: TGTGCCAGCAGTTTACGTCGCGCGAAGGGGCGAGCGGAGCTGTTTTTT. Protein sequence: CASSLRRAKGRAELFF. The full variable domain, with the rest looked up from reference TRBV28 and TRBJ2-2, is DVKVTQSSRYLVKRTGEKVFLECVQDMDHENMFWYRQDPGLGLRLIYFSYDVKMKEKGDIPEGYSVSREKKERFSLILESASTNQTSMYLCASSLRRAKGRAELFFGEGSRLTVL.

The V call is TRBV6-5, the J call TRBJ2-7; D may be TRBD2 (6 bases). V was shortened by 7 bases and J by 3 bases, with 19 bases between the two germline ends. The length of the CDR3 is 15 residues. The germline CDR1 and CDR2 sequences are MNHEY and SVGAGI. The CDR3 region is CASTPTGTGDYEQYF. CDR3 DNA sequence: TGTGCCAGCACTCCAACCGGGACGGGAGACTACGAGCAGTACTTC.

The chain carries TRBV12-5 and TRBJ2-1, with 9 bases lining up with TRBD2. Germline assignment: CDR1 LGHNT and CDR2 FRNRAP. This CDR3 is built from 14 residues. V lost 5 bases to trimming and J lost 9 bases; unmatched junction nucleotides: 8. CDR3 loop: CASGRGSGGREQFF. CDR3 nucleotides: TGTGCTAGTGGTCGGGGTAGCGGGGGCCGTGAGCAGTTCTTC. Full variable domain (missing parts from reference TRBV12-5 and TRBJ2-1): DARVTQTPRHKVTEMGQEVTMRCQPILGHNTVFWYRQTMMQGLELLAYFRNRAPLDDSGMPKDRFSAEMPDATLATLKIQPSEPRDSAVYFCASGRGSGGREQFFGPGTRLTVL.

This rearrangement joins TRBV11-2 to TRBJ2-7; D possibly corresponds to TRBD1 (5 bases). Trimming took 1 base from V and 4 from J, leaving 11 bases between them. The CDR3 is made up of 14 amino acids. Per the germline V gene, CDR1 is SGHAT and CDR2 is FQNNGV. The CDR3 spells CASSLGPQGYEQYF. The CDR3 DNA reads TGTGCCAGCAGCTTAGGCCCTCAGGGATACGAGCAGTACTTC.

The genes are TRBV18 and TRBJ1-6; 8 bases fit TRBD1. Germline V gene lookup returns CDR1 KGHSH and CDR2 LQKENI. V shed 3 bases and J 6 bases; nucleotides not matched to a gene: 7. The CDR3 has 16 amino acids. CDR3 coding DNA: TGTGCCAGCTCACCCAACCAGGGGGCAGGTAATTCACCCCTCCACTTT. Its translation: CASSPNQGAGNSPLHF.

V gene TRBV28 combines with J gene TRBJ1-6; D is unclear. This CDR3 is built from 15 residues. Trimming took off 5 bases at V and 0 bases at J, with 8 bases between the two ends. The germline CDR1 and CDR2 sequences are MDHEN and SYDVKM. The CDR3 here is CASSPSGSYNSPLHF. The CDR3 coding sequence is TGTGCCAGCAGTCCGTCGGGCTCCTATAATTCACCCCTCCACTTT.

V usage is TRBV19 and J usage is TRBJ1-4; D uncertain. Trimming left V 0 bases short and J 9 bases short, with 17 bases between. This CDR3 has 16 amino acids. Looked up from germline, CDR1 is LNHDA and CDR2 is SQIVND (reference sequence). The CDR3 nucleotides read TGTGCCAGTAGTATAGAGTGGAGGAGTTCGTCGAAAAAACTGTTTTTT. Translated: CASSIEWRSSSKKLFF.

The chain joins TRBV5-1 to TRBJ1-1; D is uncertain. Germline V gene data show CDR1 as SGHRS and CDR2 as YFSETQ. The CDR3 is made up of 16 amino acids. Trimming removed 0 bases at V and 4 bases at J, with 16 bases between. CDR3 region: CASSLGIGSVGTEAFF. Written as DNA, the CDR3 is TGCGCCAGCAGCTTGGGTATAGGCAGCGTCGGCACTGAAGCTTTCTTT.

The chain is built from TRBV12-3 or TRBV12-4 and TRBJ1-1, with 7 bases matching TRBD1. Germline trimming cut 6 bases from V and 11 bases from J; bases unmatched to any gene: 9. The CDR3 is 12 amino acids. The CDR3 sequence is CASSTPTGRAFF. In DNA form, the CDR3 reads TGTGCCAGCAGCACCCCGACAGGGAGGGCTTTCTTT.

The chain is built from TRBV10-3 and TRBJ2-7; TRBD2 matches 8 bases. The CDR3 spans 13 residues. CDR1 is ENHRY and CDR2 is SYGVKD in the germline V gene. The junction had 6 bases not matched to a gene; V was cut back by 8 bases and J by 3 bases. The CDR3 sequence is CAIAAGGNYEQYF. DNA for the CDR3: TGTGCCATCGCGGCGGGGGGCAACTACGAGCAGTACTTC.

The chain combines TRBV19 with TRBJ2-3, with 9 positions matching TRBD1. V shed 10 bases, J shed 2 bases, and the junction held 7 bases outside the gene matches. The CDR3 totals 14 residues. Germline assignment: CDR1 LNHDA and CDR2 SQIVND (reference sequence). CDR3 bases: TGTGCCACGGACAGGGGCTCCGACACAGATACGCAGTATTTT. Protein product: CATDRGSDTDTQYF.

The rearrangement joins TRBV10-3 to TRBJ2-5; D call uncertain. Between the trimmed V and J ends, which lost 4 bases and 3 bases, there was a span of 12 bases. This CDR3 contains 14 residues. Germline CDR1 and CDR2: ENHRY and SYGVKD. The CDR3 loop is CAISVGMPEETQYF. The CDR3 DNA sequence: TGTGCCATCAGTGTCGGTATGCCCGAAGAGACCCAGTACTTC.

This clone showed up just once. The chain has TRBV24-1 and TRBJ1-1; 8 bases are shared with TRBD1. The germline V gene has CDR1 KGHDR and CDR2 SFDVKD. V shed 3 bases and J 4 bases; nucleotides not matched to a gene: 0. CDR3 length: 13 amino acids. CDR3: CATSDTGGTEAFF. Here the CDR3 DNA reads TGTGCCACCAGTGATACAGGGGGCACTGAAGCTTTCTTT.

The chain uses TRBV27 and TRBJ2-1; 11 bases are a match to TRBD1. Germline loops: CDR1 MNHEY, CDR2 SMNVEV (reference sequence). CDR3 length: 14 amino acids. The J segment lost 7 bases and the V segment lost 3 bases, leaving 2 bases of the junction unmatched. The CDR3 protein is CASSFGTGGNEQFF. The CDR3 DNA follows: TGTGCCAGCAGTTTCGGGACAGGGGGTAATGAGCAGTTCTTC.

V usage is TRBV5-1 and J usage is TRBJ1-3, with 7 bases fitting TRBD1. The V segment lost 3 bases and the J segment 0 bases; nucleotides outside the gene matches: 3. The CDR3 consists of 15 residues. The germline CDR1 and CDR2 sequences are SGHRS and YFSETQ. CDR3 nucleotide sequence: TGCGCCAGCAGCTGGACAGGAGACTCTGGAAACACCATATATTTT. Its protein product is CASSWTGDSGNTIYF.

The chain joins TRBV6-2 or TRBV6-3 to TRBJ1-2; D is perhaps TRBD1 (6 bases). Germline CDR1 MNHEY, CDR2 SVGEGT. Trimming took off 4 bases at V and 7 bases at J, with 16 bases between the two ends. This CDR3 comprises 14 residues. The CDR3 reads CASSSPNRVSGYTF. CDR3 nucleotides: TGTGCCAGCAGTTCGCCTAACAGGGTCAGTGGCTACACCTTC.

CDR3 sequence: CASSQEGREPYYEQYF. The CDR3 nucleotides are TGTGCCAGCAGCCAAGAAGGGCGGGAACCCTACTACGAGCAGTACTTC. The chain combines TRBV4-2 with TRBJ2-7, with a possible D match to TRBD2 (6 bases). The germline V and J ends were trimmed by 0 bases and 3 bases, with 15 bases remaining between them. The length of the CDR3 is 16 residues. Germline values: CDR1 LGHNA, CDR2 YNFKEQ.

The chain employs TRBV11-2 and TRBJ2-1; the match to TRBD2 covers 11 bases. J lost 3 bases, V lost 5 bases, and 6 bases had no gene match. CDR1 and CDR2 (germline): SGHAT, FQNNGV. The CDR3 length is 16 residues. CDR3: CASSPTSGGLYNEQFF. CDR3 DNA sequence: TGTGCCAGCAGCCCAACTAGCGGGGGCCTCTACAATGAGCAGTTCTTC. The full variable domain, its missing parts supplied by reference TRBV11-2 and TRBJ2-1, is EAGVAQSPRYKIIEKRQSVAFWCNPISGHATLYWYQQILGQGPKLLIQFQNNGVVDDSQLPKDRFSAERLKGVDSTLKIQPAKLEDSAVYLCASSPTSGGLYNEQFFGPGTRLTVL.

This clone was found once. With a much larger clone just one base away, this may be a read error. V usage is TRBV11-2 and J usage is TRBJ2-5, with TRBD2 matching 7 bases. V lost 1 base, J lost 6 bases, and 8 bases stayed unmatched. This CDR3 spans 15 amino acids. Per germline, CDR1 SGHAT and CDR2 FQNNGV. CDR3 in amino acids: CASSLAWGGWQTQYF. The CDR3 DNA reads TGTGCCAGCAGCTTAGCCTGGGGGGGGTGGCAGACCCAGTACTTC.

In DNA, the CDR3 is TGCGCCAGCAGCTCTCAGACAGGGGAGATGATGAAAAAACTGTTTTTT. As protein: CASSSQTGEMMKKLFF. The V call is TRBV5-1, the J call TRBJ1-4; 8 bases fit TRBD1. From germline, CDR1 is SGHRS and CDR2 YFSETQ. The length of the CDR3 is 16 residues. Trimming at V came to 3 bases and at J to 9 bases, leaving 13 bases not matched to a gene. The full variable domain, with the rest looked up from reference TRBV5-1 and TRBJ1-4, is KAGVTQTPRYLIKTRGQQVTLSCSPISGHRSVSWYQQTPGQGLQFLFEYFSETQRNKGNFPGRFSGRQFSNSRSEMNVSTLELGDSALYLCASSSQTGEMMKKLFFGSGTQLSVL.

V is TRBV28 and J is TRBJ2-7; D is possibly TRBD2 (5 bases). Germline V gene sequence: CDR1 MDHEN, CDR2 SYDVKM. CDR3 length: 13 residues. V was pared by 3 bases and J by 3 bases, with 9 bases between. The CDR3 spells CASSFFGDYEQYF. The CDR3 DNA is TGTGCCAGCAGTTTTTTCGGGGACTACGAGCAGTACTTC.

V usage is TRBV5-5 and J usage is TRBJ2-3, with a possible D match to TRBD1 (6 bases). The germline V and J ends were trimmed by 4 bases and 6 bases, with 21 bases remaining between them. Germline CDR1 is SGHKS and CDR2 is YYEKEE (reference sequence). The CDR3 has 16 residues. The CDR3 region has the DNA TGTGCCAGCAGCCCAATGACAGGATCATTAACGGATACGCAGTATTTT. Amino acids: CASSPMTGSLTDTQYF.

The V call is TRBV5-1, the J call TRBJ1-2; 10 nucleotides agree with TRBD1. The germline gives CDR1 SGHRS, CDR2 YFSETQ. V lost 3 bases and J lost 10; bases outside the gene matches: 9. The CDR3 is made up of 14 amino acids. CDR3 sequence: CASSSPGTGADYTF. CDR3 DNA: TGCGCCAGCAGCTCTCCCGGGACAGGGGCTGACTACACCTTC.

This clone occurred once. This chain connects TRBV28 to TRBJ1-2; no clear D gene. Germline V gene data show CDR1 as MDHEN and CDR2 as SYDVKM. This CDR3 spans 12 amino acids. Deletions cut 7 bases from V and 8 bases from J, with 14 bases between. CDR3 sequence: CASTQQNQGYTF. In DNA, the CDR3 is TGTGCCAGCACCCAACAAAACCAAGGCTACACCTTC.